Listed here are 20 T cell receptor beta chains from one sample, sequenced in a study of blood T cell repertoires in COVID-19. Clones were read by immunoSEQ multiplex PCR, and TCRdb kept only the in-frame ones, dropping some. The table shows just under 85,000 clones, with 83% occurring only once. The sequencing sample was made of peripheral blood. These receptors all come from an elderly woman with acute or convalescent COVID-19.

The V gene is TRBV14, the J gene TRBJ1-1, with 7 bases matching TRBD1. Trimming cost V 0 bases and J 3 bases; bases outside gene matches: 4. There are 15 residues in the CDR3. Per the germline V gene, CDR1 is SGHDN and CDR2 is FVKESK. The CDR3 loop is CASSQDQGEYTEAFF. In DNA form, the CDR3 reads TGTGCCAGCAGCCAAGACCAGGGGGAATACACTGAAGCTTTCTTT.

The gene calls are TRBV28 and TRBJ1-6; a possible D gene is TRBD1 (5 bases). The CDR3 totals 14 residues. The V and J ends lost 2 bases and 5 bases respectively, with 7 bases between them. CDR1 and CDR2 from the germline V gene are MDHEN and SYDVKM. The CDR3 bases are TGTGCCAGCAGTTTAGGGGCGGATAATTCACCCCTCCACTTT. Its translation is CASSLGADNSPLHF.

V and J are TRBV24-1 and TRBJ2-3, with no clear D. CDR3 length equals 16 residues. The V gene's germline CDR1 is KGHDR and CDR2 SFDVKD. The ends were cut back, 2 bases at V and 0 bases at J, with 11 bases in the middle. The CDR3 here is CATSDSPAESTDTQYF. DNA of the CDR3: TGTGCCACCAGTGATTCACCGGCGGAGAGCACAGATACGCAGTATTTT.

This chain connects TRBV5-1 to TRBJ2-1; 9 positions match TRBD2. The trim removed 0 bases at V and 5 bases at J, leaving 3 bases unmatched. CDR3 length: 15 residues. Germline-derived CDR1 and CDR2 are SGHRS and YFSETQ. The CDR3 sequence is CASSLGVAGDNEQFF. CDR3 in DNA: TGCGCCAGCAGCTTGGGAGTAGCGGGGGACAATGAGCAGTTCTTC.

CDR3 in amino acids: CASSPPARGTQYF. As DNA, the CDR3 is TGTGCCAGCAGCCCCCCCGCGCGGGGTACGCAGTATTTT. The J gene is TRBJ2-3, the V gene TRBV7-2, with TRBD2 as a possible D gene (6 bases). The CDR3 loop spans 13 amino acids. Germline loops: CDR1 SGHTA, CDR2 FQGNSA. The V gene lost 5 bases and the J gene lost 8 bases, with 14 bases spanning the gap.

This chain joins TRBV4-3 and TRBJ2-7; D gene uncertain. This CDR3 is built from 14 residues. CDR1 is LGHNA and CDR2 is YSLEER in the germline V gene. V lost 1 base to trimming and J lost 2 bases, with 9 bases between them. CDR3 coding DNA: TGCGCCAGCAGCCAAGGGGCAGGAACCTACGAGCAGTACTTC. It codes for CASSQGAGTYEQYF.

The J gene is TRBJ2-7, the V gene TRBV2; 8 bases are a match to TRBD1. The CDR3 sequence is 14 residues long. Germline V gives CDR1 SNHLY, CDR2 FYNNEI. J was trimmed by 1 base and V by 7 bases; bases with no gene match: 6. CDR3 bases: TGTGCCAGCACGGGGACAGGTTCTTCCTACGAGCAGTACTTC. The encoded protein is CASTGTGSSYEQYF. Combining the CDR3 with reference TRBV2 and TRBJ2-7 gives the whole variable domain EPEVTQTPSHQVTQMGQEVILRCVPISNHLYFYWYRQILGQKVEFLVSFYNNEISEKSEIFDDQFSVERPDGSNFTLKIRSTKLEDSAMYFCASTGTGSSYEQYFGPGTRLTVT.

The chain employs TRBV28 and TRBJ2-7, with TRBD2 matching 7 bases. V trimming: 4 bases; J trimming: 1 base; junction bases outside the gene matches: 4. The CDR3 covers 14 residues. CDR1 is MDHEN, CDR2 SYDVKM, per germline. The chain's CDR3 is CASSSPGRSYEQYF. CDR3 DNA sequence: TGTGCCAGCAGTTCTCCCGGGAGGTCCTACGAGCAGTACTTC.

The chain recombines TRBV6-5 with TRBJ2-7; D gene uncertain. Trimming shortened V by 8 bases and J by 2 bases, and 4 bases separated the two germline ends. From germline, CDR1 is MNHEY and CDR2 SVGAGI. This CDR3 comprises 10 residues. The CDR3 is CASGTYEQYF. The CDR3, as DNA: TGTGCCAGCGGCACCTACGAGCAGTACTTC.

The CDR3 loop is CASSLIGQLNEKLFF. The CDR3 DNA follows: TGTGCCAGCAGTTTAATAGGACAGCTTAATGAAAAACTGTTTTTT. The chain employs TRBV28 and TRBJ1-4; perhaps TRBD1 as D (6 bases). Germline V CDR1 and CDR2: MDHEN, SYDVKM. Trimming stripped 2 bases from V and 4 bases from J, with 11 bases between. There are 15 residues in the CDR3.

This rearrangement joins TRBV7-6 to TRBJ2-5, with 8 positions matching TRBD2. CDR3 length equals 15 residues. V lost 5 bases and J lost 5; bases outside the gene matches: 10. The germline gives CDR1 SGHVS, CDR2 FNYEAQ. In DNA, the CDR3 is TGTGCCAGCAGCGAGAGCGGGAGTTATTTTGAGACCCAGTACTTC. It translates to CASSESGSYFETQYF.

The chain couples TRBV19 to TRBJ2-5; 8 nucleotides align to TRBD1. V shed 6 bases and J 5 bases; nucleotides not matched to a gene: 11. The CDR3 has 15 amino acids. CDR1 and CDR2 from the germline V gene are LNHDA and SQIVND (reference sequence). DNA for the CDR3: TGTGCCAGTAGCCCAAAAGGCAGGGGGCTGGAGACCCAGTACTTC. As protein: CASSPKGRGLETQYF.

The rearrangement joins TRBV28 to TRBJ1-2; TRBD1 is a possible D gene (6 bases). Trimming took 6 bases from V and 8 from J, leaving 19 bases between them. The CDR3 runs 14 residues. Germline V gene lookup returns CDR1 MDHEN and CDR2 SYDVKM. The DNA for the CDR3 is TGTGCCAGCAGCTTAGGACGGGGGGCGGAAGGCTACACCTTC. This gives the protein CASSLGRGAEGYTF.

The chain is built from TRBV11-3 and TRBJ2-1, with TRBD2 identical over 7 bases. The trim removed 6 bases at V and 5 bases at J, leaving 7 bases unmatched. Per germline, CDR1 SGHNT and CDR2 YENEEA. CDR3 size: 14 residues. CDR3 amino acids: CASRKRDSDNEQFF. The CDR3 nucleotides are TGTGCCAGCAGAAAGCGGGACTCGGACAATGAGCAGTTCTTC.

The chain links TRBV19 to TRBJ2-7; D gene ambiguous. This CDR3 is 12 amino acids long. Trimming cost V 1 base and J 6 bases, with 7 bases left between them. Germline V gives CDR1 LNHDA, CDR2 SQIVND (reference sequence). The CDR3 spells CASSIARSEQYF. In nucleotides, the CDR3 is TGTGCCAGTAGTATAGCTAGGAGCGAGCAGTACTTC.

The CDR3 nucleotides are TGCGCCAGCAGCCAGGGAGGAGCAAGTAGCGGGATCTCCTACGAGCAGTACTTC. It yields the protein CASSQGGASSGISYEQYF. V and J are TRBV5-1 and TRBJ2-7, with TRBD2 matching 8 bases. Losses at the gene ends were 4 bases for V and 0 bases for J; bases not matched to a gene: 15. The CDR3 runs to 18 residues. CDR1 is SGHRS and CDR2 is YFSETQ in the germline V gene.

This clone was seen only once. This sequence joins TRBV3-1 (or the pseudogene TRBV3-2) and TRBJ2-2; TRBD2 might be the D (6 bases). V shed 7 bases and J shed 5 bases, with 17 bases lying between them. The germline V gene encodes CDR1 LGHDT and CDR2 YNNKEL (reference sequence). This CDR3 comprises 15 residues. CDR3 in DNA: TGTGCCAGCAACAAGAGAGGGGAGGAGACCGGGGAGCTGTTTTTT. Protein: CASNKRGEETGELFF.

The genes are TRBV7-6 and TRBJ2-7; TRBD2 agrees at 15 bases. Germline V gene data show CDR1 as SGHVS and CDR2 as FNYEAQ. Trimming took 5 bases from V and 0 from J; bases not matched to a gene: 8. The CDR3 length is 18 residues. CDR3: CASSKWTSGRASSYEQYF. DNA for the CDR3: TGTGCCAGCAGCAAATGGACTAGCGGGAGGGCCAGCTCCTACGAGCAGTACTTC.

The chain combines TRBV11-3 with TRBJ2-5; D may be TRBD1 (6 bases). Trimming shortened V by 5 bases and J by 3 bases, and 13 bases separated the two germline ends. The CDR3 length is 14 residues. Germline V gene lookup returns CDR1 SGHNT and CDR2 YENEEA. The DNA for the CDR3 is TGTGCCAGCAGCCCGCCGGGACACAAAGAGACCCAGTACTTC. Protein: CASSPPGHKETQYF.

The chain uses TRBV19 and TRBJ1-2; D unclear. The CDR3 totals 15 residues. Germline V gene data show CDR1 as LNHDA and CDR2 as SQIVND (reference sequence). V lost 7 bases, J lost 1 base, and 16 bases lay in between. The CDR3 nucleotides read TGTGCCAGTACCCCCCAGGTGGCCCTTAACTATGGCTACACCTTC. It specifies CASTPQVALNYGYTF.